A selection of T cell receptor beta chains follows, all from one sample in a study of cytomegalovirus exposure and HLA in healthy donors. TCRdb's table, derived via immunoSEQ multiplex PCR, lists solely in-frame clones and lacks some. This table holds around 190,000 clones, around 78% found once. Input material: PBMCs. The receptor set was obtained from a woman in her twenties or thirties in good health and CMV-seropositive. Both conserved end residues are part of each CDR3. A D gene is named only where the DNA matches it firmly. Not all rows give a size; the values are once, few, many and, for expanded clones, a class.

v_call: TRBV5-5
cdr3_length: 15
clone_size: .
d_call: .
j_call: TRBJ2-7
cdr3_aa: CASILGGAPSYEQYF
cdr3_nt: TGTGCCAGCATCCTGGGGGGGGCTCCGTCCTACGAGCAGTACTTC

v_call: TRBV18
cdr3_length: 14
clone_size: .
d_call: TRBD1
j_call: TRBJ1-2
cdr3_aa: CASSPTGGENGYTF
cdr3_nt: TGTGCCAGCTCACCTACAGGGGGCGAGAATGGCTACACCTTC

v_call: TRBV2
cdr3_length: 12
clone_size: .
d_call: .
j_call: TRBJ1-5
cdr3_aa: CASSSLNQPQHF
cdr3_nt: TGTGCCAGCAGTTCCCTTAATCAGCCCCAGCATTTT

v_call: TRBV5-4
cdr3_length: 16
clone_size: .
d_call: TRBD1
j_call: TRBJ1-3
cdr3_aa: CASSFNTGVSGNTIYF
cdr3_nt: TGTGCCAGCAGCTTTAATACAGGGGTATCTGGAAACACCATATATTTT

v_call: TRBV9
cdr3_length: 15
clone_size: once
d_call: TRBD2
j_call: TRBJ2-1
cdr3_aa: CASSVGGTSGNEQFF
cdr3_nt: TGTGCCAGCAGCGTAGGGGGGACTAGCGGGAATGAGCAGTTCTTC

v_call: TRBV6-1
cdr3_length: 13
clone_size: once
d_call: TRBD1
j_call: TRBJ1-2
cdr3_aa: CASRLSGGGGYTF
cdr3_nt: TGTGCCAGCAGGCTATCAGGGGGCGGTGGCTACACCTTC

v_call: TRBV6-6
cdr3_length: 13
clone_size: once
d_call: TRBD2
j_call: TRBJ2-1
cdr3_aa: CASRPGGGNEQFF
cdr3_nt: TGTGCCAGCAGACCAGGCGGGGGTAATGAGCAGTTCTTC

v_call: TRBV6-1
cdr3_length: 11
clone_size: .
d_call: .
j_call: TRBJ2-3
cdr3_aa: CASSTADTQYF
cdr3_nt: TGTGCCAGCAGTACAGCAGATACGCAGTATTTT

v_call: TRBV6-1
cdr3_length: 12
clone_size: .
d_call: .
j_call: TRBJ1-2
cdr3_aa: CASSVGVDGYTF
cdr3_nt: TGTGCCAGCAGTGTAGGGGTCGATGGCTACACCTTC

v_call: TRBV10-2
cdr3_length: 13
clone_size: .
d_call: TRBD1
j_call: TRBJ1-2
cdr3_aa: CASSEDRVSGYTF
cdr3_nt: TGCGCCAGCAGCGAGGACAGGGTCAGTGGCTACACCTTC

v_call: TRBV7-6
cdr3_length: 13
clone_size: .
d_call: .
j_call: TRBJ2-3
cdr3_aa: CASSSLSRRTQYF
cdr3_nt: TGTGCCAGCAGCTCCCTTTCTAGGAGGACGCAGTATTTT

v_call: TRBV7-3
cdr3_length: 15
clone_size: .
d_call: TRBD2
j_call: TRBJ2-7
cdr3_aa: CASSLAGGSSYEQYF
cdr3_nt: TGTGCCAGCAGCTTAGCGGGAGGGAGCTCCTACGAGCAGTACTTC

v_call: TRBV27
cdr3_length: 14
clone_size: .
d_call: .
j_call: TRBJ2-5
cdr3_aa: CASSLRSRQETQYF
cdr3_nt: TGTGCCAGCAGTTTAAGGAGCAGACAAGAGACCCAGTACTTC

v_call: TRBV28
cdr3_length: 14
clone_size: .
d_call: TRBD2
j_call: TRBJ2-5
cdr3_aa: CASRLAGGRETQYF
cdr3_nt: TGTGCCAGCAGGCTAGCGGGGGGGCGAGAGACCCAGTACTTC

v_call: TRBV28
cdr3_length: 16
clone_size: .
d_call: TRBD1
j_call: TRBJ1-4
cdr3_aa: CASSSGDRLPNEKLFF
cdr3_nt: TGTGCCAGCTCCTCCGGGGACAGACTTCCTAATGAAAAACTGTTTTTT

v_call: TRBV5-1
cdr3_length: 18
clone_size: .
d_call: TRBD2
j_call: TRBJ2-1
cdr3_aa: CASSRPTSGRPSYNEQFF
cdr3_nt: TGCGCCAGCAGCAGACCAACTAGCGGGAGGCCCTCTTACAATGAGCAGTTCTTC

v_call: TRBV5-6
cdr3_length: 16
clone_size: .
d_call: TRBD2
j_call: TRBJ2-3
cdr3_aa: CASSFRTSGRADTQYF
cdr3_nt: TGTGCCAGCAGCTTCCGGACTAGCGGGAGGGCAGATACGCAGTATTTT

v_call: TRBV7-3
cdr3_length: 16
clone_size: .
d_call: .
j_call: TRBJ2-2
cdr3_aa: CASSLTLGAGTGELFF
cdr3_nt: TGTGCCAGCAGCTTAACATTGGGGGCTGGGACCGGGGAGCTGTTTTTT

v_call: TRBV6-1
cdr3_length: 11
clone_size: .
d_call: .
j_call: TRBJ1-1
cdr3_aa: CASSSTGQAFF
cdr3_nt: TGTGCCAGCAGTTCGACAGGCCAAGCTTTCTTT

v_call: TRBV19
cdr3_length: 15
clone_size: .
d_call: .
j_call: TRBJ2-7
cdr3_aa: CASSRYRDVSYEQYF
cdr3_nt: TGTGCCAGTAGCCGGTACAGGGACGTCTCCTACGAGCAGTACTTC

v_call: TRBV5-1
cdr3_length: 13
clone_size: .
d_call: .
j_call: TRBJ2-5
cdr3_aa: CASSPGLSRTQYF
cdr3_nt: TGCGCCAGCAGCCCGGGACTGAGTCGGACCCAGTACTTC

v_call: TRBV30
cdr3_length: 12
clone_size: .
d_call: .
j_call: TRBJ1-2
cdr3_aa: CAWAGGNYGYTF
cdr3_nt: TGTGCCTGGGCCGGGGGTAACTATGGCTACACCTTC

v_call: TRBV5-1
cdr3_length: 14
clone_size: .
d_call: TRBD1
j_call: TRBJ2-7
cdr3_aa: CASSLGTGGYEQYF
cdr3_nt: TGCGCCAGCAGCTTGGGGACAGGGGGCTACGAGCAGTACTTC

v_call: TRBV11-3
cdr3_length: 15
clone_size: few
d_call: TRBD2
j_call: TRBJ2-5
cdr3_aa: CASSFPAGGSETQYF
cdr3_nt: TGTGCCAGCAGCTTCCCAGCGGGAGGTTCTGAGACCCAGTACTTC

v_call: TRBV11-2
cdr3_length: 14
clone_size: .
d_call: .
j_call: TRBJ2-3
cdr3_aa: CASSLVPSADTQYF
cdr3_nt: TGTGCCAGCAGCTTAGTTCCTAGCGCGGATACGCAGTATTTT

v_call: TRBV7-3
cdr3_length: 13
clone_size: .
d_call: .
j_call: TRBJ1-3
cdr3_aa: CASSLSSGNTIYF
cdr3_nt: TGTGCCAGCAGCTTAAGTAGTGGAAACACCATATATTTT

v_call: TRBV6-5
cdr3_length: 15
clone_size: .
d_call: .
j_call: TRBJ2-3
cdr3_aa: CASRLTGTYTDTQYF
cdr3_nt: TGTGCCAGCAGATTGACTGGTACATACACAGATACGCAGTATTTT

v_call: TRBV28
cdr3_length: 15
clone_size: .
d_call: TRBD1
j_call: TRBJ2-1
cdr3_aa: CASVGQGARSNEQFF
cdr3_nt: TGTGCCAGCGTGGGACAGGGGGCTAGGAGTAATGAGCAGTTCTTC

v_call: TRBV2
cdr3_length: 16
clone_size: .
d_call: TRBD1
j_call: TRBJ1-1
cdr3_aa: CASKGQAEGMNTEAFF
cdr3_nt: TGTGCCAGCAAGGGACAGGCGGAGGGCATGAACACTGAAGCTTTCTTT

v_call: TRBV5-1
cdr3_length: 16
clone_size: few
d_call: TRBD1
j_call: TRBJ2-1
cdr3_aa: CASSMDWGQGKNEQFF
cdr3_nt: TGCGCCAGCAGCATGGACTGGGGACAGGGTAAAAATGAGCAGTTCTTC

v_call: TRBV2
cdr3_length: 15
clone_size: .
d_call: TRBD1
j_call: TRBJ2-7
cdr3_aa: CASLLPGQGFNEQYF
cdr3_nt: TGTGCCAGCTTACTTCCGGGACAGGGATTCAACGAGCAGTACTTC